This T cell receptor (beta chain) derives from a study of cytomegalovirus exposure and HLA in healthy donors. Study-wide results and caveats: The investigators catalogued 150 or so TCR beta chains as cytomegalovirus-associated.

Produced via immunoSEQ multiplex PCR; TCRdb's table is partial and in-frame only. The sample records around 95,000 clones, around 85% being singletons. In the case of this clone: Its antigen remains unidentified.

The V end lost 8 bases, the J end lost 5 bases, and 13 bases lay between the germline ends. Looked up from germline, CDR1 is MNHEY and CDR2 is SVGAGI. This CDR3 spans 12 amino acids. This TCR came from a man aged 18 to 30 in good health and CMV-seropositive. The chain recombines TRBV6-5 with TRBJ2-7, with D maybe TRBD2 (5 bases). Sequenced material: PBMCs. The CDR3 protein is CASRGPLDEQYF. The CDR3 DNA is TGTGCCAGCCGGGGTCCCCTGGACGAGCAGTACTTC.